Below are 17 T cell receptor beta chains sequenced from a single sample in a study of OX40 agonist ivuxolimab in advanced cancers. Measured with immunoSEQ multiplex PCR; TCRdb has only the in-frame clones, and not every one. The sample lists about 23,000 clones, about 85% occurring once. The sample in question was CD4+ or CD8+ T cells sorted from blood, obtained in a trial of the OX40 agonist ivuxolimab. These receptors were collected from an adult with an advanced solid tumor such as melanoma, head and neck, liver or kidney cancer.

CDR3 residues: CASSEGVEDTEAFF. In DNA form, the CDR3 reads TGTGCCAGCAGTGAGGGGGTCGAGGACACTGAAGCTTTCTTT. This chain uses TRBV6-5 with TRBJ1-1; the D gene is possibly TRBD1 (6 bases). V dropped 5 bases and J dropped 3 bases, with 13 bases sitting between them. From germline, CDR1 is MNHEY and CDR2 SVGAGI. CDR3 length: 14 amino acids.

As regards this clone: Distinct nucleotide sequences in the sample also encode this CDR3. J is TRBJ2-7 and V is TRBV5-1, with D uncertain. Germline assignment: CDR1 SGHRS and CDR2 YFSETQ. The CDR3 extends over 14 amino acids. The ends were cut back, 2 bases at V and 2 bases at J, with 11 bases in the middle. CDR3 bases: TGCGCCAGCAGCTTTTCTGCAGGAACCTACGAGCAGTACTTC. Protein product: CASSFSAGTYEQYF.

The genes are TRBV13 and TRBJ1-2; D not certain. The CDR3 runs 13 residues. Germline assignment: CDR1 PRHDT and CDR2 FYEKMQ (reference sequence). The V end was cut by 5 bases, the J end by 1 base, with 8 bases between. CDR3 region: CASSEVGNYGYTF. The DNA for the CDR3 is TGTGCCAGCAGCGAAGTCGGTAACTATGGCTACACCTTC.

The chain carries TRBV7-2 and TRBJ2-5; 8 bases line up with TRBD2. Germline V gives CDR1 SGHTA, CDR2 FQGNSA. The junction had 12 bases not matched to a gene; V was cut back by 2 bases and J by 4 bases. This CDR3 comprises 17 residues. CDR3 nucleotides: TGTGCCAGCAGCTTATTCGGCAGCGGGGGATTAGCAGAGACCCAGTACTTC. Encoded protein: CASSLFGSGGLAETQYF.

The chain links TRBV6-4 to TRBJ1-5; D gene uncertain. Trimming shortened V by 5 bases and J by 3 bases, and 11 bases separated the two germline ends. Per germline, CDR1 MRHNA and CDR2 SNTAGT. The CDR3 consists of 14 residues. In DNA form, the CDR3 reads TGTGCCAGCAGTTCATGGGCCGCCAATCAGCCCCAGCATTTT. Residues: CASSSWAANQPQHF.

This chain uses TRBV27 with TRBJ2-3; 12 positions match TRBD2. The CDR3 totals 16 residues. CDR1 is MNHEY and CDR2 is SMNVEV in the germline V gene (reference sequence). The trim removed 5 bases at V and 1 base at J, leaving 4 bases unmatched. Here the CDR3 DNA reads TGTGCCAGCAGTGACCTAGCGGGGGGGGGCACAGATACGCAGTATTTT. It yields the protein CASSDLAGGGTDTQYF.

This clone appeared once. The chain has TRBV5-1 and TRBJ1-3, with 8 bases lining up with TRBD1. From germline, CDR1 is SGHRS and CDR2 YFSETQ. Trimming removed 2 bases from V and 2 bases from J; junction bases left unmatched: 3. There are 15 residues in the CDR3. CDR3 loop: CASSLTTGAGNTIYF. In DNA, the CDR3 is TGCGCCAGCAGCTTAACGACAGGGGCTGGAAACACCATATATTTT.

The V and J genes are TRBV10-1 and TRBJ1-2; TRBD1 might be the D (5 bases). The CDR3 has 14 residues. The germline V and J ends were trimmed by 8 bases and 8 bases, with 21 bases remaining between them. Germline CDR1 and CDR2: WNHNN and SYGVQD (reference sequence). This CDR3 is CASVLNRWDWGYTF. As DNA, the CDR3 is TGCGCCAGCGTCTTGAACAGGTGGGATTGGGGCTACACCTTC.

This CDR3 reads CASSQDRTTNTEAFF. The CDR3 bases are TGCGCCAGCAGCCAAGATCGAACAACAAACACTGAAGCTTTCTTT. V and J are TRBV4-3 and TRBJ1-1, with D unresolved. The germline gives CDR1 LGHNA, CDR2 YSLEER. This CDR3 comprises 15 residues. Trimming cost V 0 bases and J 2 bases, with 10 bases left between them.

The chain combines TRBV6-6 with TRBJ1-3; perhaps TRBD1 as D (5 bases). The CDR3 is 16 amino acids. CDR1 and CDR2 (germline): MNHNY, SVGAGI (reference sequence). V gave up 0 bases and J gave up 4 bases, with 13 bases separating them. DNA of the CDR3: TGTGCCAGCAGTTACTCGAGCGGGGGAGGAGGAAACACCATATATTTT. Translated, it gives CASSYSSGGGGNTIYF.

The J gene is TRBJ1-3, the V gene TRBV4-2; no definite D call. Germline V CDR1 and CDR2: LGHNA, YNFKEQ. There are 16 residues in the CDR3. V was shortened by 0 bases and J by 0 bases, with 9 bases between the two germline ends. CDR3 amino acids: CASSQDWDYSGNTIYF. The DNA of the CDR3 is TGTGCCAGCAGCCAAGATTGGGATTACTCTGGAAACACCATATATTTT.

A single count supports this clone. J is TRBJ2-4 and V is TRBV7-9; D perhaps matches TRBD1 (6 bases). Trimming removed 5 bases from V and 0 bases from J, with 20 bases in between. The CDR3 spans 18 residues. CDR1 SEHNR and CDR2 FQNEAQ come from the germline V gene (reference sequence). The CDR3 DNA reads as TGTGCCAGCAGCCCTCCTGTTGGACAGACACTAGCCAAAAACATTCAGTACTTC. Residues: CASSPPVGQTLAKNIQYF.

J is TRBJ1-2 and V is TRBV7-9, with 9 positions matching TRBD1. CDR1 and CDR2 (germline): SEHNR, FQNEAQ (reference sequence). Losses at the gene ends were 6 bases for V and 7 bases for J; bases not matched to a gene: 9. This CDR3 has 14 amino acids. Here the CDR3 DNA reads TGTGCCAGCAGGCCGCCAGGGACAGGGTTTGGCTACACCTTC. This gives the protein CASRPPGTGFGYTF.

This chain connects TRBV6-1 to TRBJ2-7; the D gene is possibly TRBD2 (5 bases). Between the trimmed V and J ends, which lost 0 bases and 0 bases, there was a span of 12 bases. The CDR3 spans 16 residues. Germline V gives CDR1 MNHNS, CDR2 SASEGT. The CDR3: CASSEASARGSYEQYF. The DNA of the CDR3 is TGTGCCAGCAGTGAAGCAAGCGCACGGGGCTCCTACGAGCAGTACTTC.

J is TRBJ2-1 and V is TRBV9; 10 bases are a match to TRBD2. Per germline, CDR1 SGDLS and CDR2 YYNGEE. Losses at the gene ends were 4 bases for V and 5 bases for J; bases not matched to a gene: 9. This CDR3 has 16 amino acids. The CDR3 coding sequence is TGTGCCAGCAGCCCCCGGACTAGCGGATACCACAATGAGCAGTTCTTC. It translates to CASSPRTSGYHNEQFF.

The rearrangement joins TRBV7-9 to TRBJ1-2; 8 bases line up with TRBD1. CDR3 size: 14 residues. The V gene end was trimmed by 1 base and the J gene end by 8 bases; junction bases not matched to a gene: 6. Germline CDR1 reads SEHNR; CDR2 reads FQNEAQ (reference sequence). The CDR3 loop is CASSLGQGREGYTF. CDR3 DNA sequence: TGTGCCAGCAGCTTAGGACAGGGGCGTGAGGGCTACACCTTC.

The chain links TRBV7-9 to TRBJ2-1; tentative D call: TRBD2 (6 bases). Germline V gives CDR1 SEHNR, CDR2 FQNEAQ (reference sequence). V lost 5 bases and J 7 bases, leaving 18 bases between the germline ends. The CDR3 is 15 amino acids. CDR3 sequence reads: CASSDRGKGLNEQFF. In DNA, the CDR3 is TGTGCCAGCAGCGATCGGGGGAAGGGGTTAAATGAGCAGTTCTTC.